The 7 T cell receptor beta chains below were found in one sample sequenced in a study of metastatic and nonmetastatic thyroid tumors. Patients were all untreated before their thyroid surgery. MiXCR reprocessed the PCR reads for TCRdb. The sample yields roughly 38,000 clones, around a fifth seen once. Material: blood. The receptors originated from a female donor with papillary thyroid cancer or a benign thyroid nodule (not recorded which). Some clones in this sample may be carry-over from other donors' samples.

Ten or more counts support this clone. The chain joins TRBV20-1 to TRBJ1-4; D is ambiguous. V shed 5 bases and J shed 7 bases, with 20 bases lying between them. CDR3 length equals 15 residues. CDR1 is DFQATT and CDR2 is SNEGSKA in the germline V gene (reference sequence). Here the CDR3 DNA reads TGCAGTGCTGGGGAAACGGAGTCCGGTGTTGAAAAACTGTTTTTT. Translated, it gives CSAGETESGVEKLFF.

This clone has a handful of counts. Since a much larger clone is just one base distant, this may be a read error. This sample also contains other DNA sequences that code for the same CDR3. The V and J genes are TRBV7-9 and TRBJ2-2; D remains unclear. CDR1 and CDR2 from the germline V gene are SEHNR and FQNEAQ (reference sequence). The length of the CDR3 is 13 residues. The V end lost 5 bases, the J end lost 6 bases, and 10 bases lay between the germline ends. The CDR3 sequence: CASSPTGAGELFF. CDR3 nucleotide sequence: TGTGCCAGCAGCCCGACCGGAGCCGGGGAGCTGTTTTTT.

This clone was seen repeatedly, ten times or more. This chain connects TRBV6-1 to TRBJ1-1; D gene uncertain. This CDR3 comprises 13 residues. Trimming cost V 2 bases and J 5 bases, with 9 bases left between them. Germline assignment: CDR1 MNHNS and CDR2 SASEGT. In DNA, the CDR3 is TGTGCCAGCAGTGAAATGGTGGGAACTGAAGCTTTCTTT. Residues: CASSEMVGTEAFF.

This clone was counted ten times or more. Other DNA variants within this sample encode the same CDR3. This chain links TRBV14 with TRBJ2-7; TRBD2 matches 9 bases. The length of the CDR3 is 18 residues. From germline, CDR1 is SGHDN and CDR2 FVKESK. Trimming cost V 1 base and J 4 bases; bases outside gene matches: 14. Written as DNA, the CDR3 is TGTGCCAGCAGCCAAGTGGGAGTCGCGGGAGGGCCTGAGTACGAGCAGTACTTC. This encodes CASSQVGVAGGPEYEQYF.

This clone was counted at least ten times. The genes are TRBV5-8 and TRBJ2-2; no definite D call. The V end was cut by 4 bases, the J end by 6 bases, with 13 bases between. The length of the CDR3 is 14 residues. Germline loops: CDR1 SGHTS, CDR2 YDEGEE. CDR3 in DNA: TGTGCCAGCAGCCTCTGGGATAGGGCCGGGGAGCTGTTTTTT. Protein: CASSLWDRAGELFF.

Only a few counts were recorded for this clone. One end of the junction varies from germline; a read error may be responsible. V usage is TRBV6-1 and J usage is TRBJ2-2; D is unclear. There are 14 residues in the CDR3. Per germline, CDR1 MNHNS and CDR2 SASEGT. Written as DNA, the CDR3 is TGTGCCAGCAGATCCGACCCGAACACCTGGGAGCTGTTTTTT. Translated, it gives CASRSDPNTWELFF.

In this sample, this clone turned up many times. With a much larger clone just one base away, this may be a read error. Within the sample, other DNA sequences also encode this same CDR3. The chain links TRBV12-3 or TRBV12-4 to TRBJ2-6; tentative D call: TRBD1 (5 bases). Trimming took 5 bases from V and 2 from J, leaving 16 bases between them. The CDR3 is 17 amino acids. CDR3 amino acids: CASSPQKGSAGANVLTF. CDR3 DNA: TGTGCCAGCAGTCCCCAGAAGGGGTCGGCTGGGGCCAACGTCCTGACTTTC.